Below are 24 T cell receptor beta chains sequenced from a single sample in a study of blood T cell repertoires in COVID-19. Libraries were prepared by immunoSEQ multiplex PCR; TCRdb keeps only in-frame clonotypes and omits some of them. This table holds about 180,000 clones, 89% found once. The sequenced sample consisted of peripheral blood. The receptors come from a man aged 18 to 30 who had recovered from COVID-19.

The CDR3 loop reads CASSLTGGVPEAFF. The CDR3 nucleotides are TGTGCCAGCAGCTTGACAGGGGGCGTCCCTGAAGCTTTCTTT. V gene TRBV7-9 combines with J gene TRBJ1-1; 10 nucleotides align to TRBD1. The CDR3 extends over 14 amino acids. Germline values: CDR1 SEHNR, CDR2 FQNEAQ (reference sequence). V lost 3 bases, J lost 6 bases, and 4 bases stayed unmatched.

This rearrangement joins TRBV7-2 to TRBJ2-3, with D perhaps matching TRBD2 (5 bases). Germline-derived CDR1 and CDR2 are SGHTA and FQGNSA. There are 13 residues in the CDR3. Trimming shortened V by 1 base and J by 6 bases, and 8 bases separated the two germline ends. CDR3 in amino acids: CASSLERVDTQYF. In DNA form, the CDR3 reads TGTGCCAGCAGCTTAGAGAGGGTCGATACGCAGTATTTT.

The J gene is TRBJ2-1, the V gene TRBV7-9; D is unresolved. The CDR3 totals 14 residues. The germline CDR1 and CDR2 sequences are SEHNR and FQNEAQ (reference sequence). V was pared by 8 bases and J by 0 bases, with 11 bases between. CDR3 region: CASLGISSYNEQFF. In nucleotides, the CDR3 is TGTGCCAGCTTGGGCATAAGCTCCTACAATGAGCAGTTCTTC.

This chain links TRBV25-1 with TRBJ1-1; TRBD1 matches at 8 bases. Trimming cost V 3 bases and J 1 base; bases outside gene matches: 1. Germline-derived CDR1 and CDR2 are MGHDK and SYGVNS. This CDR3 is 14 amino acids long. The CDR3 sequence is CASSEDRENTEAFF. In DNA form, the CDR3 reads TGTGCCAGCAGTGAGGACAGGGAGAACACTGAAGCTTTCTTT.

The V call is TRBV6-5, the J call TRBJ2-1, with 10 bases lining up with TRBD2. The ends lost 2 bases at V and 3 bases at J; junction bases unmatched: 4. The CDR3 loop spans 16 amino acids. Germline assignment: CDR1 MNHEY and CDR2 SVGAGI. CDR3 protein: CASSYTSGRGYNEQFF. CDR3 bases: TGTGCCAGCAGTTACACGAGCGGGAGGGGCTACAATGAGCAGTTCTTC.

V gene TRBV5-1 combines with J gene TRBJ1-6; possible D gene TRBD1, 5 bases. Germline V CDR1 and CDR2: SGHRS, YFSETQ. V was clipped by 5 bases and J by 6 bases, with 15 bases between them. This CDR3 is built from 15 residues. CDR3 sequence (DNA): TGCGCCAGCAGGCTTACAGGCGAGCCTAATTCACCCCTCCACTTT. Protein product: CASRLTGEPNSPLHF.

This chain joins TRBV10-3 and TRBJ2-3; 9 bases agree with TRBD2. The CDR3 sequence is 14 residues long. V shed 4 bases, J shed 1 base, and the junction held 0 bases outside the gene matches. CDR1 is ENHRY and CDR2 is SYGVKD in the germline V gene. In DNA form, the CDR3 reads TGTGCCATCAGTGGGACTAGCGGCACAGATACGCAGTATTTT. It specifies CAISGTSGTDTQYF.

The chain carries TRBV18 and TRBJ1-2, with D maybe TRBD1 (6 bases). The CDR3 runs 16 residues. V was shortened by 2 bases and J by 4 bases, with 17 bases between the two germline ends. CDR1 and CDR2 (germline): KGHSH, LQKENI. As DNA, the CDR3 is TGTGCCAGCTCACCAGATTTTCAGGGGCAGATCTATGGCTACACCTTC. This gives the protein CASSPDFQGQIYGYTF. The full variable domain, its missing parts supplied by reference TRBV18 and TRBJ1-2, is NAGVMQNPRHLVRRRGQEARLRCSPMKGHSHVYWYRQLPEEGLKFMVYLQKENIIDESGMPKERFSAEFPKEGPSILRIQQVVRGDSAAYFCASSPDFQGQIYGYTFGSGTRLTVV.

This chain connects TRBV12-3 or TRBV12-4 to TRBJ2-7, with a tentative D call TRBD1 (5 bases). Trimming pared 5 bases from V and 4 bases from J, leaving 9 bases between. CDR3 length equals 12 residues. The CDR3 protein is CASSLRVYEQYF. Here the CDR3 DNA reads TGTGCCAGCAGTCTCAGGGTTTACGAGCAGTACTTC.

For the CDR3, the DNA is TGTGCCAGCAGTTTATTTGACCTGGGTAGCGGCTACGAGCAGTACTTC. Translated, it gives CASSLFDLGSGYEQYF. This chain connects TRBV28 to TRBJ2-7; the D gene is possibly TRBD2 (6 bases). V lost 1 base and J lost 3, with 16 bases in between. The germline V gene has CDR1 MDHEN and CDR2 SYDVKM. The CDR3 is 16 amino acids.

The chain carries TRBV2 and TRBJ2-5, with 8 bases identical to TRBD2. Germline lookup yields CDR1 SNHLY and CDR2 FYNNEI. The CDR3 totals 14 residues. J lost 5 bases, V lost 1 base, and 3 bases had no gene match. The CDR3 sequence is CASSEGTSRETQYF. Written as DNA, the CDR3 is TGTGCCAGCAGTGAAGGGACTAGCAGGGAGACCCAGTACTTC.

The count of this clone is one. The rearrangement joins TRBV23-1 to TRBJ2-7, with D uncertain. TRBV23-1 counts as an open reading frame of uncertain function. The CDR3 is made up of 11 amino acids. V was pared by 4 bases and J by 6 bases, with 7 bases between. In DNA, the CDR3 is TGCGCCAGCAGTCGTCCGTGCGAGCAGTACTTC. It yields the protein CASSRPCEQYF.

The chain carries TRBV3-1 (or the pseudogene TRBV3-2) and TRBJ2-7; D is possibly TRBD1 (5 bases). The ends were cut back, 4 bases at V and 6 bases at J, with 16 bases in the middle. Germline CDR1 LGHDT, CDR2 YNNKEL (reference sequence). The CDR3 consists of 14 residues. The CDR3 coding sequence is TGTGCCAGCAGCCCTCAGCAGGGCTCAGGCGAGCAGTACTTC. Translation gives CASSPQQGSGEQYF.

The chain combines TRBV6-5 with TRBJ2-3; 8 bases map to TRBD2. The CDR3 is 15 residues long. V lost 7 bases to trimming and J lost 1 base; unmatched junction nucleotides: 7. The germline gives CDR1 MNHEY, CDR2 SVGAGI. The CDR3 nucleotides are TGTGCCAGCACTCCGGGGACTAGTGGCACAGATACGCAGTATTTT. As protein: CASTPGTSGTDTQYF.

The chain is built from TRBV9 and TRBJ1-2; TRBD1 matches 8 bases. CDR1 and CDR2 from the germline V gene are SGDLS and YYNGEE. The CDR3 is made up of 14 amino acids. With 3 bases clipped from V and 4 bases from J, the junction kept 5 bases outside the gene matches. CDR3 in amino acids: CASSATGQVYGYTF. The CDR3 DNA sequence: TGTGCCAGCAGCGCCACGGGACAGGTCTATGGCTACACCTTC.

This chain links TRBV29-1 with TRBJ2-1; 13 bases line up with TRBD2. CDR3 length equals 15 residues. V was pared by 7 bases and J by 8 bases, with 11 bases of the junction left unmatched. Germline CDR1 SQVTM, CDR2 ANQGSEA. Here the CDR3 reads CSARTSGSKFYEQFF. The CDR3 coding sequence is TGCAGCGCGCGGACTAGCGGGAGTAAATTCTATGAGCAGTTCTTC.

The J gene is TRBJ2-1, the V gene TRBV9; 10 nucleotides line up with TRBD2. The V gene end was trimmed by 0 bases and the J gene end by 7 bases; junction bases not matched to a gene: 13. The CDR3 length is 18 residues. CDR1 is SGDLS and CDR2 is YYNGEE in the germline V gene. The CDR3 loop is CASSVEPFSSGRGNEQFF. CDR3 DNA: TGTGCCAGCAGCGTAGAACCCTTTTCTAGCGGGAGAGGTAATGAGCAGTTCTTC.

The rearrangement uses TRBV11-2 and TRBJ1-1, with a weak D call TRBD1 (5 bases). Trimming pared 3 bases from V and 1 base from J, leaving 12 bases between. This CDR3 is 15 amino acids long. Germline V gene lookup returns CDR1 SGHAT and CDR2 FQNNGV. The CDR3 loop is CASSFVRTGNTEAFF. As DNA, the CDR3 is TGTGCCAGCAGCTTTGTTAGAACAGGGAACACTGAAGCTTTCTTT.

V usage is TRBV14 and J usage is TRBJ2-1, with 16 bases matching TRBD2. The CDR3 runs 15 residues. V dropped 4 bases and J dropped 8; count of bases not matched to a gene: 2. Germline V gives CDR1 SGHDN, CDR2 FVKESK. Here the CDR3 reads CASSRGTSGGDEQFF. The CDR3 DNA reads TGTGCCAGCAGCCGCGGGACTAGCGGGGGGGATGAGCAGTTCTTC. The variable domain in full, completed from reference TRBV14 and TRBJ2-1, reads EAGVTQFPSHSVIEKGQTVTLRCDPISGHDNLYWYRRVMGKEIKFLLHFVKESKQDESGMPNNRFLAERTGGTYSTLKVQPAELEDSGVYFCASSRGTSGGDEQFFGPGTRLTVL.

V and J are TRBV6-5 and TRBJ2-3; D not resolved. V gave up 6 bases and J gave up 2 bases, with 12 bases separating them. CDR1 and CDR2 from the germline V gene are MNHEY and SVGAGI. The length of the CDR3 is 14 residues. The DNA for the CDR3 is TGTGCCAGCAGCCTTAGAGTCCCCACAGATACGCAGTATTTT. It encodes CASSLRVPTDTQYF.

The chain links TRBV6-5 to TRBJ1-1; 9 positions match TRBD1. The V segment lost 0 bases and the J segment 5 bases; nucleotides outside the gene matches: 7. The CDR3 is 16 residues long. The germline V gene has CDR1 MNHEY and CDR2 SVGAGI. CDR3 protein: CASSYSWTGVRTEAFF. CDR3 bases: TGTGCCAGCAGTTACTCGTGGACAGGGGTTAGGACTGAAGCTTTCTTT.

This chain links TRBV7-6 with TRBJ2-1; 11 bases align to TRBD2. Per germline, CDR1 SGHVS and CDR2 FNYEAQ. The J segment lost 0 bases and the V segment lost 5 bases, leaving 15 bases of the junction unmatched. CDR3 length: 20 residues. CDR3 residues: CASSLLAGVGGTLSYNEQFF. The CDR3 nucleotides read TGTGCCAGCAGCCTACTAGCGGGAGTCGGGGGAACCCTCTCCTACAATGAGCAGTTCTTC.

The chain has TRBV7-2 and TRBJ2-2; 8 bases line up with TRBD2. The V gene end was trimmed by 8 bases and the J gene end by 6 bases; junction bases not matched to a gene: 11. This CDR3 has 15 amino acids. The germline gives CDR1 SGHTA, CDR2 FQGNSA. DNA for the CDR3: TGTGCCAGCTGCGGACTAGCTACAAGCGCCGGGGAGCTGTTTTTT. This gives the protein CASCGLATSAGELFF.

This clone was observed once. The V gene is TRBV14, the J gene TRBJ2-1; 11 nucleotides match TRBD2. The CDR3 is made up of 16 amino acids. Trimming took 4 bases from V and 5 from J; bases not matched to a gene: 7. Germline CDR1 SGHDN, CDR2 FVKESK. CDR3 in DNA: TGTGCCAGCAGCCTGCGACTAGCGGGGACAGACAATGAGCAGTTCTTC. This codes for CASSLRLAGTDNEQFF.